This TCR beta chain is drawn from a study of shared clonotypes between healthy human individuals. Findings of the study overall: Sharing across a handful of donors was seen in roughly 5% of naive CD4 clonotypes. Sampling covered blood only; tissue repertoires likely differ.

Sequenced by immunoSEQ multiplex PCR; TCRdb stores in-frame clones only, minus some. The data show 2,500,000 or so clones, around 92% seen once. The CDR3 has 16 residues. Losses at the gene ends were 1 base for V and 6 bases for J; bases not matched to a gene: 5. From germline, CDR1 is SGHDN and CDR2 FVKESK. The donor cohort consisted entirely of Caucasian adults residing in Nashville, Tennessee. A note on this clone: As yet, its antigen is unknown.

The sequence derives from a man aged 18 to 30 in good health. Some clones in this sample may be carry-over from other donors' samples. This chain joins TRBV14 and TRBJ2-3; TRBD2 aligns across 12 bases. What was sequenced was naive CD4+ T cells from PBMCs. Subset noted: CD45RA+ positively selected. This CDR3 reads CASSQASGRAWDTQYF. For the CDR3, the DNA is TGTGCCAGCAGCCAAGCTAGCGGGAGGGCCTGGGATACGCAGTATTTT.